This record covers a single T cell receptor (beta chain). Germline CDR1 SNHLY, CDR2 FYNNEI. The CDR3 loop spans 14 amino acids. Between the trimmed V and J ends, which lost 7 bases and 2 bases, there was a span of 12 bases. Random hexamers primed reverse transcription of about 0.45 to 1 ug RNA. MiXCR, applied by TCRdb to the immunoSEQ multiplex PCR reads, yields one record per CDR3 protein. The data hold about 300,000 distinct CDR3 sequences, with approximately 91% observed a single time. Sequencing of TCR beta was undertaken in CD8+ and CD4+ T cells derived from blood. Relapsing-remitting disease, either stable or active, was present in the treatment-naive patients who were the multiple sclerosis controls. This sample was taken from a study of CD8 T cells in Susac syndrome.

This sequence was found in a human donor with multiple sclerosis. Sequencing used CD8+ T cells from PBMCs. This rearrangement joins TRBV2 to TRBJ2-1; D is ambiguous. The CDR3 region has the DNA TGTGCCAGCACGGTCTTTTCCACCTACAATGAGCAGTTCTTC. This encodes CASTVFSTYNEQFF.